This T cell receptor beta chain was obtained from a study of blood T cell repertoires in COVID-19 (dated by TCRdb to the early 2020s). Describing the broader study: The collaborator samples originated in the United States, Italy and Spain and spanned the acute and convalescent phases of COVID-19. The material from the prospective study consisted of cDNA or gDNA derived from T cells, B-cell-depleted T cells, or PBMCs. Deeply sampled blood TCRbeta repertoires from subjects exposed to, actively infected with, or recovered from COVID-19 were included in the dataset. The repertoires were released in a freely available public database meant as a resource for research on the immune response to SARS-CoV-2. The samples were drawn from the first 160 participants of the ongoing ImmuneRACE study and from 1,254 subjects provided by 6 global collaborators. Sample metadata almost always included a de-identified subject ID, COVID-19 status, age in years and sex. Where available, HLA class I and class II types were taken from metadata supplied by the sample provider and were not determined by assay-based typing. Overall study results and their limits: The quantity of clinical and demographic metadata differed by source and by participant and was supplied without curation.

The immunoSEQ Assay, a bias-controlled multiplex PCR, was used to amplify TCRbeta CDR3 regions from genomic DNA. The study's processing was this. Nucleated cell counts per sample were estimated from amplification of reference gene primers within the assay. To quantify the absolute abundance of each unique TCRbeta CDR3 rearrangement, sequence reads were collapsed and filtered. For each sample, productive Simpson clonality was calculated by taking the square root of Simpson's diversity index across productive rearrangements. TCRdb holds this immuneACCESS table with in-frame rearrangements only. Some clones are missing; in checked studies, unresolved V genes explain under half, and the rest has no known cause. The V and J calls and the clone size are those of that table, but D and trimming were determined from the DNA. Recorded for this sample are around 53,000 clones; 85% to 95% of them occurred a single time. The ten largest account for around 3% of the sample.

Each collaborating institution followed its own protocols to collect whole blood in K2EDTA tubes. For TCRbeta analysis, collaborators shipped samples as frozen whole blood, isolated PBMCs, or DNA extracted from either of those sample types. In the case of this clone: No antigen is known for it. Per-nucleotide qualities are absent, and no much larger clonotype sits a single base away.

The receptor's source is a human donor in a cohort sampled during active COVID-19. The sample consisted of peripheral blood.

The CDR3 in this case is CATSYRGVVSYEQYV. The sequence in DNA is TGTGCCACCAGTTACCGGGGGGTAGTCTCCTACGAGCAGTACGTC. Recombination linked TRBV15 to TRBJ2-7; a stretch of 7 junction bases matches TRBD2. The cysteine opens and the valine closes a CDR3 of 15 amino acids. Only the CDR3 portion is preserved as DNA: 45 bases, with reading frame beginning at the first base. At the junction V is shortened by 6 bases and J by 0 bases; bases outside the gene matches: 8. CDR1 is given as LNHNV and CDR2 as YYDKDF, both from the germline V gene (reference sequence).